What follows is one T cell receptor beta chain and its context. In the source study's methods: Amplified reference gene primers provided the basis for estimating nucleated cell counts. Measured with immunoSEQ multiplex PCR; TCRdb has only the in-frame clones, and not every one. V and J calls and clone size are given by that table; D and trimming were obtained from the DNA. This table has some 330,000 clones, 92% appearing once. The sample comes from a study of blood T cell repertoires in COVID-19. For the study at large: Collection of acute and convalescent COVID-19 samples took place in the United States, Italy and Spain. T cells, B-cell-depleted T cells, or PBMCs supplied cDNA or gDNA.

From germline, CDR1 is SGHTA and CDR2 FQGNSA. This CDR3 contains 15 residues. V shed 1 base and J shed 4 bases, with 11 bases lying between them. The receptor was isolated from a woman between 25 and 40 years old who had recovered from COVID-19. Input material: PBMCs or T cells enriched from blood (not recorded which). V gene TRBV7-2 combines with J gene TRBJ2-1; TRBD1 is a possible D gene (6 bases). The CDR3 spells CASSLGGGAYNEQFF. CDR3 nucleotide sequence: TGTGCCAGCAGCTTAGGTGGGGGCGCTTACAATGAGCAGTTCTTC.